Listed below are T cell receptor beta chains from one sample, sequenced in a study of cytotoxic CD8 clonotypes in ibrutinib-treated CLL. Sequencing was performed with immunoSEQ multiplex PCR; in TCRdb, only in-frame clones are kept and a portion is missing. The sample holds 150,000 to 200,000 clones, roughly 72% seen once. Specimen: PBMCs, collected after 24 months of ibrutinib treatment. The receptor set was obtained from a human donor with chronic lymphocytic leukemia. CDR3s include the opening cysteine and the closing phenylalanine or tryptophan. Each record gives: clone size, CDR3 length, J gene, D gene, V gene, CDR3 protein, CDR3 DNA. A D gene is named only where the DNA matches it firmly. Size is stated for part of the rows, as once, few or many counts, or as a class when the clone is expanded.

.	15	TRBJ1-5	.	TRBV4-1	CASSQAWNSNQPQHF	TGCGCCAGCAGCCAAGCATGGAATAGCAATCAGCCCCAGCATTTT
.	12	TRBJ1-3	TRBD1	TRBV19	CASTGTVNTIYF	TGTGCCAGTACCGGGACAGTGAACACCATATATTTT
.	14	TRBJ2-7	TRBD1	TRBV5-8	CASSLETGIYEQYF	TGTGCCAGCAGCTTGGAGACAGGGATCTACGAGCAGTACTTC
.	14	TRBJ2-6	.	TRBV6-5	CASQRPTGANVLTF	TGTGCCAGCCAAAGACCTACCGGGGCCAACGTCCTGACTTTC
.	10	TRBJ2-3	TRBD2	TRBV27	CASGLDRQYF	TGTGCCAGCGGACTAGACAGGCAGTATTTT
.	13	TRBJ2-5	TRBD2	TRBV29-1	CSVDLAGRETQYF	TGCAGCGTTGATTTAGCGGGACGAGAGACCCAGTACTTC
.	16	TRBJ2-7	TRBD1	TRBV19	CASSPWTGGAGFEQYF	TGTGCCAGTAGTCCGTGGACAGGGGGCGCCGGTTTCGAGCAGTACTTC
.	14	TRBJ2-5	.	TRBV7-6	CASSLRARGETQYF	TGTGCCAGCAGCCTCAGAGCCAGGGGAGAGACCCAGTACTTC
.	14	TRBJ2-7	.	TRBV6-5	CASSPLSGSYEQYF	TGTGCCAGCAGTCCGCTTAGCGGCTCCTACGAGCAGTACTTC
.	17	TRBJ2-7	TRBD1	TRBV11-2	CASSSNPRDRVIHEQYF	TGTGCCAGCAGCTCGAACCCCCGGGACAGGGTTATCCACGAGCAGTACTTC
.	15	TRBJ2-1	TRBD2	TRBV6-1	CASSEDKAGVYEQFF	TGTGCCAGCAGTGAAGACAAAGCGGGAGTCTATGAGCAGTTCTTC
.	11	TRBJ2-4	.	TRBV20-1	CSASWEEAQYF	TGCAGTGCTAGTTGGGAGGAGGCTCAGTACTTC
.	15	TRBJ1-2	.	TRBV6-5	CASSYRDVETYGYTF	TGTGCCAGCAGTTACCGGGACGTGGAAACCTATGGCTACACCTTC
many	14	TRBJ2-1	TRBD2	TRBV9	CASSPGLAGGPQFF	TGTGCCAGCAGCCCGGGACTAGCGGGAGGGCCCCAGTTCTTC
.	15	TRBJ2-5	TRBD2	TRBV7-2	CASSTSGRALGTQYF	TGTGCCAGCAGCACAAGCGGGAGGGCCCTAGGGACCCAGTACTTC
.	13	TRBJ1-2	.	TRBV18	CASSPPGARAYTF	TGTGCCAGCTCACCACCAGGGGCCCGGGCCTACACCTTC
.	17	TRBJ2-7	TRBD2	TRBV4-1	CASSQDRWTSGTNEQYF	TGCGCCAGCAGCCAAGATAGGTGGACTAGCGGGACCAACGAGCAGTACTTC
.	17	TRBJ2-2	TRBD2	TRBV9	CASSVGPGRANTGELFF	TGTGCCAGCAGCGTAGGGCCCGGGAGGGCGAACACCGGGGAGCTGTTTTTT
.	14	TRBJ1-1	.	TRBV2	CASSDLGADTEAFF	TGTGCCAGCAGTGATTTGGGGGCGGACACTGAAGCTTTCTTT
.	16	TRBJ2-7	TRBD1	TRBV6-1	CASSEALTGGTYEQYF	TGTGCCAGCAGTGAAGCTCTGACAGGGGGAACCTACGAGCAGTACTTC
.	14	TRBJ2-7	.	TRBV9	CASSAGWSAYEQYF	TGTGCCAGCAGCGCGGGGTGGAGTGCCTACGAGCAGTACTTC
once	17	TRBJ2-7	.	TRBV4-1	CASSQVLEVLNSYEQYF	TGCGCCAGCAGCCAAGTCCTCGAGGTACTAAACTCCTACGAGCAGTACTTC
.	14	TRBJ1-2	TRBD1	TRBV27	CASRGQGVDYGYTF	TGTGCCAGCAGAGGACAGGGGGTAGACTATGGCTACACCTTC
once	16	TRBJ2-5	.	TRBV9	CASSVGRGATGETQYF	TGTGCCAGCAGCGTAGGACGGGGCGCGACGGGGGAGACCCAGTACTTC
.	15	TRBJ1-1	.	TRBV6-5	CASSSVAGFGTEAFF	TGTGCCAGCAGTAGTGTTGCGGGGTTCGGCACTGAAGCTTTCTTT
.	15	TRBJ2-3	.	TRBV2	CASSEIRELTDTQYF	TGTGCCAGCAGTGAAATAAGGGAATTGACAGATACGCAGTATTTT
.	15	TRBJ2-1	TRBD1	TRBV6-6	CASSQQGLSYNEQFF	TGTGCCAGCAGTCAACAGGGGCTATCTTACAATGAGCAGTTCTTC
.	15	TRBJ2-5	TRBD2	TRBV6-5	CASSPHSGGAETQYF	TGTGCCAGCAGTCCTCACAGCGGGGGGGCGGAGACCCAGTACTTC
few	16	TRBJ1-3	.	TRBV19	CASGPGHLLSGNTIYF	TGTGCCAGTGGCCCGGGACACCTCCTCTCTGGAAACACCATATATTTT
.	14	TRBJ2-2	.	TRBV5-6	CASSLTPLAGELFF	TGTGCCAGCAGCCTGACTCCATTGGCCGGGGAGCTGTTTTTT
.	16	TRBJ2-1	.	TRBV19	CASSISLVSSYNEQFF	TGTGCCAGTAGTATTTCATTGGTCAGCTCCTACAATGAGCAGTTCTTC
.	13	TRBJ2-7	.	TRBV27	CASSPREGYEQYF	TGTGCCAGCAGTCCCAGGGAAGGCTACGAGCAGTACTTC
.	13	TRBJ2-5	.	TRBV30	CAGTGDFGETQYF	TGTGCCGGCACAGGGGACTTTGGAGAGACCCAGTACTTC
.	13	TRBJ2-5	TRBD2	TRBV10-3	CAIASGREETQYF	TGTGCCATCGCCAGCGGGAGGGAAGAGACCCAGTACTTC
.	12	TRBJ1-2	.	TRBV6-6	CASKRENYGYTF	TGTGCCAGCAAAAGGGAAAACTATGGCTACACCTTC
.	15	TRBJ2-3	.	TRBV7-6	CASSLMADNTDTQYF	TGTGCCAGCAGCTTAATGGCAGATAACACAGATACGCAGTATTTT
.	17	TRBJ2-1	.	TRBV4-1	CASSHRSPGLAYNEQFF	TGCGCCAGCAGCCACCGATCCCCCGGATTAGCTTACAATGAGCAGTTCTTC
.	14	TRBJ2-3	TRBD2	TRBV6-4	CAPRLAVDTDTQYF	TGTGCCCCCCGACTAGCGGTTGACACAGATACGCAGTATTTT
once	16	TRBJ2-3	TRBD2	TRBV7-2	CASSLGSGRVLDTQYF	TGTGCCAGCAGCTTAGGTAGCGGGAGAGTGTTGGATACGCAGTATTTT
few	15	TRBJ1-2	.	TRBV5-6	CASSLFSAGDYGYTF	TGTGCCAGCAGCTTGTTCTCAGCTGGGGACTATGGCTACACCTTC
.	13	TRBJ2-5	.	TRBV6-5	CASRKMGGETQYF	TGTGCCAGCAGAAAGATGGGAGGAGAGACCCAGTACTTC
few	15	TRBJ2-1	.	TRBV4-1	CASSQSPLRLSFLFF	TGCGCCAGCAGCCAAAGTCCTCTTCGGTTATCCTTTCTGTTCTTC
.	16	TRBJ2-5	TRBD2	TRBV5-1	CASSPRLAGIGETQYF	TGCGCCAGCAGCCCCCGGCTAGCGGGAATCGGTGAGACCCAGTACTTC
.	15	TRBJ2-2	.	TRBV10-3	CAISETATNTGELFF	TGTGCCATCAGTGAAACAGCTACGAACACCGGGGAGCTGTTTTTT
.	13	TRBJ1-4	.	TRBV2	CATNKGWSEKLFF	TGTGCCACAAATAAAGGGTGGAGTGAAAAACTGTTTTTT
.	15	TRBJ2-7	.	TRBV6-5	CASSYSNWGWSEQYF	TGTGCCAGCAGTTACTCGAATTGGGGCTGGAGCGAGCAGTACTTC
.	18	TRBJ1-2	.	TRBV12-2	CASRVTPGGRCSNYGYTF	TGTGCAAGTCGCGTCACCCCTGGGGGTCGTTGCTCTAACTATGGCTACACCTTC
.	14	TRBJ2-3	.	TRBV7-3	CASSLYPSSNIAYF	TGTGCCAGCAGCTTATATCCGTCATCTAATATCGCGTATTTT
.	16	TRBJ2-7	.	TRBV2	CASTFDSSRKSYEQYF	TGTGCCAGCACCTTCGACAGTAGCCGAAAAAGCTACGAGCAGTACTTC
.	14	TRBJ2-2	.	TRBV6-5	CASISWVNTGELFF	TGTGCCAGCATCTCCTGGGTGAACACCGGGGAGCTGTTTTTT
many	11	TRBJ1-1	TRBD1	TRBV5-1	CASGQGLEAFF	TGCGCCAGCGGACAGGGACTAGAAGCTTTCTTT
.	17	TRBJ2-7	TRBD2	TRBV30	CAWSVWSPSGSRYEQYF	TGTGCCTGGAGTGTATGGTCCCCTAGCGGGAGTCGCTACGAGCAGTACTTC
.	16	TRBJ2-5	TRBD1	TRBV18	CASSPSGQGAWETQYF	TGTGCCAGCTCACCTTCTGGACAGGGGGCATGGGAGACCCAGTACTTC
once	14	TRBJ2-3	.	TRBV30	CAWSVQAATDTQYF	TGTGCCTGGAGTGTACAAGCGGCCACAGATACGCAGTATTTT
once	15	TRBJ2-7	TRBD1	TRBV15	CATSPRDRGIDEQYF	TGTGCCACCAGCCCCCGGGACAGGGGTATCGACGAGCAGTACTTC
few	14	TRBJ2-2	.	TRBV6-6	CASGDPGAVGELFF	TGTGCCAGCGGAGACCCGGGGGCGGTCGGGGAGCTGTTTTTT
few	15	TRBJ2-7	.	TRBV7-7	CASSPTGGGKNEQYF	TGTGCCAGCAGCCCTACGGGAGGGGGCAAGAACGAGCAGTACTTC
.	16	TRBJ1-5	.	TRBV5-6	CARRRKGGGMNQPQHF	TGTGCCAGACGTAGAAAAGGGGGAGGTATGAATCAGCCCCAGCATTTT
once	15	TRBJ2-1	TRBD2	TRBV25-1	CASSAPGGTYNEQFF	TGTGCCAGCAGTGCCCCGGGGGGAACCTACAATGAGCAGTTCTTC